The 14 T cell receptor beta chains below all came from one sample that was sequenced in a study of OX40 agonist ivuxolimab in advanced cancers. Sequenced by immunoSEQ multiplex PCR; TCRdb stores in-frame clones only, minus some. This table has tens of thousands of clones, under 85% appearing once. The sequencing here drew on CD4+ or CD8+ T cells sorted from blood, taken in a trial of the OX40 agonist ivuxolimab. The origin of the receptors is an adult with an advanced solid tumor such as melanoma, head and neck, liver or kidney cancer.

In this sample, this clone turned up once. This chain joins TRBV28 and TRBJ1-2, with D tentatively TRBD1 (5 bases). CDR3 length equals 13 residues. With 7 bases removed from V and 5 bases from J, the gap between germline ends came to 14 bases. CDR1 and CDR2 from the germline V gene are MDHEN and SYDVKM. In nucleotides, the CDR3 is TGTGCCAGCAACTACCGTTGGGGGTATGGCTACACCTTC. This gives the protein CASNYRWGYGYTF.

This chain joins TRBV19 and TRBJ1-6, with no clear D. Germline CDR1 reads LNHDA; CDR2 reads SQIVND (reference sequence). The CDR3 runs to 12 residues. V was shortened by 3 bases and J by 8 bases, with 5 bases between the two germline ends. The CDR3 DNA reads TGTGCCAGTAGTATTACTGATTCACCCCTCCACTTT. It yields the protein CASSITDSPLHF.

This chain connects TRBV10-3 to TRBJ1-5, with TRBD1 matching over 9 bases. CDR1 is ENHRY, CDR2 SYGVKD, per germline. The CDR3 extends over 16 amino acids. Unmatched junction bases numbered 10, after V lost 6 bases and J lost 4 bases. CDR3 DNA: TGTGCCATCAGAGTACCGGGACAGGGTTGGAATCAGCCCCAGCATTTT. Protein product: CAIRVPGQGWNQPQHF.

This chain links TRBV5-1 with TRBJ2-3; the D is unclear. V was pared by 0 bases and J by 0 bases, with 11 bases between. The CDR3 has 16 amino acids. Looked up from germline, CDR1 is SGHRS and CDR2 is YFSETQ. The CDR3 is CASSLGRASSTDTQYF. Here the CDR3 DNA reads TGCGCCAGCAGCTTGGGTAGGGCGTCTAGCACAGATACGCAGTATTTT.

As DNA, the CDR3 is TGTGCCAGCAGCTTCGGGGGAGATGAGCAGTTCTTC. The encoded protein is CASSFGGDEQFF. This chain uses TRBV7-3 with TRBJ2-1, with a weak D call TRBD2 (6 bases). The CDR3 covers 12 residues. Germline V gene lookup returns CDR1 SGHTA and CDR2 FQGTGA. Trimming shortened V by 3 bases and J by 8 bases, and 8 bases separated the two germline ends.

The chain joins TRBV6-5 to TRBJ2-7; 7 bases are shared with TRBD1. The V segment lost 5 bases and the J segment 1 base; nucleotides outside the gene matches: 8. Germline V lookup: CDR1 MNHEY, CDR2 SVGAGI. The CDR3 sequence is 15 residues long. The CDR3 spells CASSLRDSYSYEQYF. The CDR3 coding sequence is TGTGCCAGCAGTCTCCGGGACAGCTATTCCTACGAGCAGTACTTC.

The chain couples TRBV29-1 to TRBJ1-1; D is unclear. The ends were cut back, 3 bases at V and 6 bases at J, with 11 bases in the middle. This CDR3 is built from 12 residues. Per the germline V gene, CDR1 is SQVTM and CDR2 is ANQGSEA. CDR3 region: CSVDGEIPEAFF. For the CDR3, the DNA is TGCAGCGTTGACGGGGAGATCCCTGAAGCTTTCTTT.

The V and J genes are TRBV5-6 and TRBJ1-6; a possible D gene is TRBD1 (6 bases). In germline, CDR1 is SGHDT, CDR2 YYEEEE. V was shortened by 0 bases and J by 7 bases, with 17 bases between the two germline ends. CDR3 length equals 17 residues. The CDR3 coding sequence is TGTGCCAGCAGCTTGGAATTGCCGGGGACAAGGAATTCACCCCTCCACTTT. Its translation is CASSLELPGTRNSPLHF.

V and J are TRBV27 and TRBJ2-2; D may be TRBD1 (5 bases). The CDR3 loop spans 16 amino acids. The V and J ends lost 5 bases and 3 bases respectively, with 16 bases between them. Germline V lookup: CDR1 MNHEY, CDR2 SMNVEV (reference sequence). In DNA form, the CDR3 reads TGTGCCAGCAGTCCCCTGGGGCAGCAATACACCGGGGAGCTGTTTTTT. Translated: CASSPLGQQYTGELFF.

The genes are TRBV4-2 and TRBJ2-7; 8 nucleotides agree with TRBD1. The CDR3 sequence is 13 residues long. The germline V gene has CDR1 LGHNA and CDR2 YNFKEQ. The J segment lost 6 bases and the V segment lost 5 bases, leaving 6 bases of the junction unmatched. The CDR3 region is CASSFAGTGEQYF. CDR3 nucleotides: TGTGCCAGCAGCTTTGCAGGGACAGGCGAGCAGTACTTC.

This clone came up once. Written as DNA, the CDR3 is TGTGCCAGCAGCCAAGATTTCCGGGGAATGGCCTACGAGCAGTACTTC. Protein sequence: CASSQDFRGMAYEQYF. This chain links TRBV5-5 with TRBJ2-7; weak D call: TRBD2 (5 bases). Germline V lookup: CDR1 SGHKS, CDR2 YYEKEE (reference sequence). V lost 4 bases, J lost 2 bases, and 19 bases lay in between. CDR3 length equals 16 residues.

V and J are TRBV18 and TRBJ1-1; D is unresolved. This CDR3 spans 14 amino acids. Trimming took 3 bases from V and 2 from J, leaving 10 bases between them. The germline V gene has CDR1 KGHSH and CDR2 LQKENI. CDR3 sequence reads: CASSPTAVNTEAFF. The CDR3 nucleotides are TGTGCCAGCTCACCCACGGCGGTAAACACTGAAGCTTTCTTT.

The chain carries TRBV28 and TRBJ2-1; no clear D. CDR3 length: 11 residues. Germline CDR1 reads MDHEN; CDR2 reads SYDVKM. Trimming stripped 2 bases from V and 11 bases from J, with 7 bases between. The CDR3 coding sequence is TGTGCCAGCAGTTTACAGGCAAAGCAGTTCTTC. Translation: CASSLQAKQFF.

The gene calls are TRBV15 and TRBJ2-1, with a tentative D call TRBD2 (5 bases). The germline CDR1 and CDR2 sequences are LNHNV and YYDKDF (reference sequence). V was pared by 0 bases and J by 2 bases, with 20 bases between. This CDR3 comprises 19 residues. DNA for the CDR3: TGTGCCACCAGCAGAGATGCGGGTTCGTTAGGGCCTACCTACAATGAGCAGTTCTTC. It yields the protein CATSRDAGSLGPTYNEQFF.